This is a list of T cell receptor beta chains from one sample in a study of response to subunit inactivated influenza vaccine. TCRdb reprocessed the RT-PCR reads via MiXCR and lists one record per CDR3 protein. The sample contains roughly 760,000 distinct CDR3 sequences, 21% of which appear only once. The sequencing used PBMCs from blood, collected roughly 5 days after vaccination. These TCRs come from a man aged 50-60 years who received an inactivated influenza vaccine. The CDR3 runs from the conserved cysteine through the conserved F or W. The D gene is left open where the match is weak. Size is omitted from some rows. Given values are once, few, many or a class for expanded clones.

size	D	V	length	J	DNA	CDR3
-	TRBD1	TRBV4-1	18	TRBJ1-5	TGCGCCAGCAGCCAAGTGGGACAGGGGGTTAATCGCAATCAGCCCCAGCATTTT	CASSQVGQGVNRNQPQHF
-	-	TRBV5-1	14	TRBJ1-1	TGCGCCAGCAGCTTGAACAGCAGGAACACTGAAGCTTTCTTT	CASSLNSRNTEAFF
-	TRBD2	TRBV29-1	14	TRBJ2-7	TGCAGCGTTGGGTTCGCTAGCGGAACCTACGAGCAGTACTTC	CSVGFASGTYEQYF
few	-	TRBV20-1	15	TRBJ2-7	TGCAGTGCTAGAGATCAGCTGGGAACGAAATACGAGCAGTACTTC	CSARDQLGTKYEQYF
few	TRBD2	TRBV10-3	16	TRBJ2-1	TGTGCCATCAGTGATTTGCGGGAGGATTTGGGGAATGAGCAGTTCTTC	CAISDLREDLGNEQFF
-	TRBD1	TRBV20-1	14	TRBJ2-1	TGCAGTCCTACCGCGGGACAGGGATCCCATGAGCAGTTCTTC	CSPTAGQGSHEQFF
few	TRBD1	TRBV20-1	13	TRBJ2-7	TGCAGTGCTAGTGTGACAGGGTCGGGCGAGCAGTACTTC	CSASVTGSGEQYF
-	-	TRBV18	15	TRBJ2-7	TGTGCCAGCTCACCATCAGCGAGGGCTATTGGCGAGCAGTACTTC	CASSPSARAIGEQYF
many	-	TRBV18	16	TRBJ2-7	TGTGCCAGCTCACCACCCGGACTTCCGAGCTCCTACGAGCAGTACTTC	CASSPPGLPSSYEQYF
few	TRBD1	TRBV20-1	15	TRBJ2-7	TGCAGTGCTAGAGGGAAAGGGACAGGGGTCGTCGAGCAGTACTTC	CSARGKGTGVVEQYF
few	-	TRBV20-1	12	TRBJ1-2	TGCAGTGTAGTGGACCCAAGGGATGGCTACACCTTC	CSVVDPRDGYTF
few	-	TRBV6-2/TRBV6-3	17	TRBJ1-5	TGTGCCAGCAGTTACAATTCTGGCGCCCATCGTAATCAGCCCCAGCATTTT	CASSYNSGAHRNQPQHF
-	-	TRBV9	15	TRBJ1-1	TGTGCCAGCAGCAAACTAGGGGCGATGAACACTGAAGCTTTCTTT	CASSKLGAMNTEAFF
few	-	TRBV9	16	TRBJ2-1	TGTGCCAGCAGCGTAGACGGTGCTGGGGGGTTCAATGAGCAGTTCTTC	CASSVDGAGGFNEQFF
few	-	TRBV5-1	15	TRBJ2-5	TGCGCCAGCAGCTTGGTGGCGGGGCGACAAGAGACCCAGTACTTC	CASSLVAGRQETQYF
few	-	TRBV6-4	16	TRBJ2-3	TGTGCCAGCCATGACCTATACAGGGTTCGGACAGATACGCAGTATTTT	CASHDLYRVRTDTQYF
few	-	TRBV9	17	TRBJ2-2	TGTGCCAGCAGCGTAGCTGTGGGCAGGGCGAACACCGGGGAGCTGTTTTTT	CASSVAVGRANTGELFF
many	TRBD1	TRBV29-1	15	TRBJ2-1	TGCAGCGTCCCCCCTCCGGGACAGATCTACAATGAGCAGTTCTTC	CSVPPPGQIYNEQFF
-	TRBD2	TRBV6-5	15	TRBJ2-7	TGTGCCAGCAGTTACTCTGCGGGGGGGGACTACGAGCAGTACTTC	CASSYSAGGDYEQYF
few	TRBD1	TRBV9	17	TRBJ1-2	TGTGCCAGCAGCGTAGATGGCCAGGGGGGCCATAACTATGGCTACACCTTC	CASSVDGQGGHNYGYTF
-	TRBD2	TRBV9	17	TRBJ2-1	TGTGCCAGCAGCGCCCCTTTAACGGGACTAGAATCCAAAGAGCAGTTCTTC	CASSAPLTGLESKEQFF
-	TRBD1	TRBV6-2/TRBV6-3	13	TRBJ2-7	TGTGCCAGTCTCCGGGACAGGGGGTACGAGCAGTACTTC	CASLRDRGYEQYF
few	TRBD1	TRBV5-1	15	TRBJ2-7	TGCGCCAGCAGCTCTAACAGGGGGCGCGGGGGCGAGCAGTACTTC	CASSSNRGRGGEQYF